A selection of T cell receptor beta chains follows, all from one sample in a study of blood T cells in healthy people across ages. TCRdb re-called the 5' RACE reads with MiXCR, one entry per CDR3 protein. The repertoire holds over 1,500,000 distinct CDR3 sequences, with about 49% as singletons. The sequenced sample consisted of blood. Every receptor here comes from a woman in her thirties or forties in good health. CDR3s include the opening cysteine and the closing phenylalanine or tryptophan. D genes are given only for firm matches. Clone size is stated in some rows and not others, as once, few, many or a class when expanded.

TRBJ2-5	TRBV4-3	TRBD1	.	TGCGCCAGCAGCCAAGGCAGGGGGCGCGAAGAGACCCAGTACTTC	CASSQGRGREETQYF
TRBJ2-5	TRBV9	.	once	TGTGCCAGCAGCGTTTCGGGGCTGCGAGAGACCCAGTACTTC	CASSVSGLRETQYF
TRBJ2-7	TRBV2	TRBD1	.	TGTGCCAGCAAGGAGGGGACAGGTGGTCAATACGAGCAGTACTTC	CASKEGTGGQYEQYF
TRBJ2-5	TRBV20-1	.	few	TGCAGTGCTAGAGCCGTTGGTGGAGAGACCCAGTACTTC	CSARAVGGETQYF
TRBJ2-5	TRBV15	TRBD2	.	TGTGCCACCAGCAGAGATGGGAGGGGAGAGACCCAGTACTTC	CATSRDGRGETQYF
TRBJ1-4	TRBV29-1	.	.	TGCAGCGTTGAAGATGGGTCGAGAACTAATGAAAAACTGTTTTTT	CSVEDGSRTNEKLFF
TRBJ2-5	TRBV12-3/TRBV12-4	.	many	TGTGCCAGCAGCCGGGATGAAGAGACCCAGTACTTC	CASSRDEETQYF
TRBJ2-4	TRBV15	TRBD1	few	TGTGCCACCAGCAGAGGGGGACAGGGGGAAAACATTCAGTACTTC	CATSRGGQGENIQYF
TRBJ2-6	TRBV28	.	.	TGTGCCAGCATCCCCGTCCTGCACTCTGGGGCCAACGTCCTGACTTTC	CASIPVLHSGANVLTF
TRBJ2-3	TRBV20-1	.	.	TGCAGTGCCAGAGGGGGGGCCAAGGCAGATACGCAGTATTTT	CSARGGAKADTQYF
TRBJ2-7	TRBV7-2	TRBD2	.	TGTGCCAGCAGCTTACACTGGGCTAGCGGTAACAATGAGCAGTACTTC	CASSLHWASGNNEQYF
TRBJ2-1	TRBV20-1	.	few	TGCAGTGCTAGAGGGCTAAGGAGCGATGAGCAGTTCTTC	CSARGLRSDEQFF
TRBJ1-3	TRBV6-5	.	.	TGTGCCAGCAGTACTCCGATCTCAGGGGAACATACTGGAAACACCATATATTTT	CASSTPISGEHTGNTIYF
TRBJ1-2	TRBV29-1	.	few	TGCAGCGTTTCCCTGGGGGATTCCTATGGCTACACCTTC	CSVSLGDSYGYTF
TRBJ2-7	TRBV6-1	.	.	TGTGCCAGCAGTGAAGCGTTCGTGGGTTACGAGCAGTACTTC	CASSEAFVGYEQYF
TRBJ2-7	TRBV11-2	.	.	TGTGCCAGCAGCTTGACAGTTCAAACTTCCTACGAGCAGTACTTC	CASSLTVQTSYEQYF
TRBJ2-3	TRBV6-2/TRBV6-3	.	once	TGTGCCAGCAGTCAATCCAGGGGGGGGACTAGCACAGATACGCAGTATTTT	CASSQSRGGTSTDTQYF
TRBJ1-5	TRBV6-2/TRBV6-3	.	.	TGTGCCAGCACCAAGGGGGGAAGTGGCAATCAGCCCCAGCATTTT	CASTKGGSGNQPQHF
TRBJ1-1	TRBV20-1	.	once	TGCAGTGGTAGTCTGGGGAACACTGAAGCTTTCTTT	CSGSLGNTEAFF
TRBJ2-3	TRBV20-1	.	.	TGCAGTGCTAGAGGCAGGGGCGTGGATACGCAGTATTTT	CSARGRGVDTQYF
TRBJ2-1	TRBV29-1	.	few	TGCAGCGTTGAGGGGGGGGGCGCCTACAATGAGCAGTTCTTC	CSVEGGGAYNEQFF
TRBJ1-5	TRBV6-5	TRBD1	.	TGTGCCAGCAGTACGGACAGGGAGGGCAATCAGCCCCAGCATTTT	CASSTDREGNQPQHF
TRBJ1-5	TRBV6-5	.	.	TGTGCCAGCAGCCCTAATGGGGGGATCAATCAGCCCCAGCATTTT	CASSPNGGINQPQHF
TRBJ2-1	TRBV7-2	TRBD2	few	TGTGCCAGCAGCCCGACTAGCGTATACAATGAGCAGTTCTTC	CASSPTSVYNEQFF
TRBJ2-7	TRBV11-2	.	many	TGTGCCAGCAGTTTGGCCCAGGGGGGCTACGAGCAGTACTTC	CASSLAQGGYEQYF
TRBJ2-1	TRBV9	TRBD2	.	TGTGCCAGCAGTTTACTAGCGGGGGGTACCTCCTACAATGAGCAGTTCTTC	CASSLLAGGTSYNEQFF
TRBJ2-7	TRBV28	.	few	TGTGCCAGCACCGCGGGGACAGCGTCCTACGAGCAGTACTTC	CASTAGTASYEQYF
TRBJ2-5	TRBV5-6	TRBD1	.	TGTGCCAGCAGTTTCGTGACAGGGGGAGAGACCCAGTACTTC	CASSFVTGGETQYF
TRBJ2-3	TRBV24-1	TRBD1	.	TGTGCCACCAGTGATGCCGGGACAGCGGGCACAGATACGCAGTATTTT	CATSDAGTAGTDTQYF
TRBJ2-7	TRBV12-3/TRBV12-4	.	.	TGTGCCAGCAGTTTTGTTACTAACGAGCAGTACTTC	CASSFVTNEQYF
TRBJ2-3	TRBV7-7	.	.	TGTGCTAGCAGCCCCCACTTAGGGGCAGATACGCAGTATTTT	CASSPHLGADTQYF
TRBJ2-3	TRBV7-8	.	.	TGTGCCAGCAGCTTAGATGGCAGGTTCGTGAATACGCAGTATTTT	CASSLDGRFVNTQYF
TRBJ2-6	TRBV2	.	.	TGTGCCAGCAGTGAAGTCTTTGGGGGTACTGGGGCCAACGTCCTGACTTTC	CASSEVFGGTGANVLTF
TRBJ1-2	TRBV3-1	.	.	TGTGCCAGCAGCCAAGGCCATCTTGAGGGGGGCTACACCTTC	CASSQGHLEGGYTF
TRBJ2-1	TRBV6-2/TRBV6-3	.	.	TGTGCCAGCAGCCCCCGGGGGCCCCTTTACAATGAGCAGTTCTTC	CASSPRGPLYNEQFF
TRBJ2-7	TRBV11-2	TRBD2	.	TGTGCCAGCAGCTTAGTGGGTTTCGGCGGGGGGAGGTCCTACGAGCAGTACTTC	CASSLVGFGGGRSYEQYF
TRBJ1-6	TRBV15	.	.	TGTGCCACCAGCAGAGGGAATTCACCCCTCCACTTT	CATSRGNSPLHF
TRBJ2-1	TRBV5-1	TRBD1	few	TGCGCCAGCAGCTTCGTTGGACAGGGGGCTGGGGAGCAGTTCTTC	CASSFVGQGAGEQFF
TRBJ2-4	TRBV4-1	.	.	TGCGCCAGCAGCCAAGATAGGTGGGGGGACATTCAGTACTTC	CASSQDRWGDIQYF
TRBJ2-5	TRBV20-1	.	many	TGCAGTGCTAGGCACGGGGGCGTGGAGACCCAGTACTTC	CSARHGGVETQYF
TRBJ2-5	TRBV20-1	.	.	TGCAGTGCTACGTGGGGAATCATCCAAGAGACCCAGTACTTC	CSATWGIIQETQYF
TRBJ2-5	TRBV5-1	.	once	TGCGCCAGCAGCTTGGCACAGCTTGGCAATGAGCAGTACTTC	CASSLAQLGNEQYF
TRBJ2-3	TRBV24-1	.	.	TGTGCCACCAGTATAAGGGCGGCGGGTACGCAGTATTTT	CATSIRAAGTQYF
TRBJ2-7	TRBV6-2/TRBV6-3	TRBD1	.	TGTGCCACCCGGGACAGCGGAACCTACGAGCAGTACTTC	CATRDSGTYEQYF
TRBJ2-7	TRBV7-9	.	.	TGTGCCAGCAGTTCTCGACTAGAAGACTACGAGCAGTACTTC	CASSSRLEDYEQYF
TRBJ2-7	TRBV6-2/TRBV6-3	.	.	TGTGCCAGCAGTTACTCGGGACCTGACTACGAGCAGTACTTC	CASSYSGPDYEQYF
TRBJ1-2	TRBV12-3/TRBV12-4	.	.	TGTGCCAGCAAGCCTCCCTCGGGGAGGGACAACAGCTATGGCTACACCTTC	CASKPPSGRDNSYGYTF
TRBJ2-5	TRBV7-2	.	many	TGTGCCAGCAGCTCCGTCCAAGAGACCCAGTACTTC	CASSSVQETQYF
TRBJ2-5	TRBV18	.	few	TGTGCCAGCTCACCACCTGGAGCCATACAAGAGACCCAGTACTTC	CASSPPGAIQETQYF
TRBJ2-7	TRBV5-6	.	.	TGTGCCAGCAGCTTCAGCCTGAGACCCGACGAGCAGTACTTC	CASSFSLRPDEQYF
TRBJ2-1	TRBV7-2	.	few	TGTGCCAGCAGCCTCAGCGGAGGGTCGCGGCAGTTCTTC	CASSLSGGSRQFF
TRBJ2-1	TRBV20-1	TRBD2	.	TGCAGTGCTAGTCGGGGACTAGCGGGGGCTGAACAGTCCTTC	CSASRGLAGAEQSF
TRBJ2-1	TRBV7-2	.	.	TGTGCCAGCAGAGTGACCGGGACCACCCCGGCGGGGTTCTTC	CASRVTGTTPAGFF
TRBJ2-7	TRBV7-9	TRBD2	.	TGTGCCAGCAGCCTAGTCGTCGGCGGGAGGGGTTACGAGCAGTACTTC	CASSLVVGGRGYEQYF
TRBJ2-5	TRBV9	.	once	TGTGCCAGCAGCGAGGGCGTCCAGTTGGCCCAGTACTTC	CASSEGVQLAQYF
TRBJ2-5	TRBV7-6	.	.	TGTGCCAGCAGCTTAGCGGGGGTTAAGTACCAAGAGACCCAGTACTTC	CASSLAGVKYQETQYF
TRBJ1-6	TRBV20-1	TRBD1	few	TGCAGTGCTGGCACCGGGACAGGGAGCACCTCCCTCCACTTT	CSAGTGTGSTSLHF
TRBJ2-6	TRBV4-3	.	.	TGCGCCAGCAGCCGATACAGTATTGCCAGCTCTGGGGCCAACGTCCTGACTTTC	CASSRYSIASSGANVLTF
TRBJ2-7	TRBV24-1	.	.	TGTGCCACCAGTGTAACCAGGCGACGCTCCTACGAGCAGTACTTC	CATSVTRRRSYEQYF